This passage covers 23 T cell receptor beta chains from one sample sequenced in a study of blood T cell repertoires in COVID-19. Only in-frame clones appear in the TCRdb table, and some are missing; sequencing was by immunoSEQ multiplex PCR. Of 200,000 to 250,000 clones in the sample, around 85% were seen once. Sequenced: peripheral blood. All receptors come from a man in his forties or fifties with COVID-19, enrolled during active disease.

This clone was counted once. The chain combines TRBV7-2 with TRBJ2-2; a weak D match, TRBD2 (6 bases). The CDR3 is 15 residues long. CDR1 and CDR2 from the germline V gene are SGHTA and FQGNSA. V dropped 2 bases and J dropped 6 bases, with 13 bases sitting between them. The CDR3 sequence is CASSLLLASAGELFF. In DNA form, the CDR3 reads TGTGCCAGCAGCTTACTACTAGCAAGCGCCGGGGAGCTGTTTTTT.

The chain is built from TRBV11-2 and TRBJ1-2; no firm D call. Deletions cut 3 bases from V and 8 bases from J, with 16 bases between. The CDR3 is made up of 14 amino acids. Per germline, CDR1 SGHAT and CDR2 FQNNGV. The chain's CDR3 is CASSFGISLGGYTF. Written as DNA, the CDR3 is TGTGCCAGCAGCTTCGGGATTTCATTGGGAGGCTACACCTTC.

Of note for this clone: Germline is not matched at one junction end, which may reflect a read error. The rearrangement uses TRBV7-7 and TRBJ2-7, with a weak D call TRBD1 (6 bases). Germline V gives CDR1 SSHAT, CDR2 FNYEAQ (reference sequence). The length of the CDR3 is 15 residues. CDR3 DNA: TGTGCTAGCAGCTTAGGCGCAGGGGACTCCTACGAGCAGTACTTC. It encodes CASSLGAGDSYEQYF.

The chain has TRBV9 and TRBJ2-1, with 9 bases that match TRBD2. The CDR3 consists of 16 residues. The V and J ends lost 0 bases and 7 bases, in that order; junction bases with no gene match: 8. The V gene's germline CDR1 is SGDLS and CDR2 YYNGEE. The DNA of the CDR3 is TGTGCCAGCAGCGTAGGGGGCGGGGGGGGCGGGAATGAGCAGTTCTTC. Translated: CASSVGGGGGGNEQFF.

The chain recombines TRBV19 with TRBJ2-7; the D is unclear. This CDR3 comprises 15 residues. Trimming removed 3 bases at V and 3 bases at J, with 15 bases between. The germline gives CDR1 LNHDA, CDR2 SQIVND (reference sequence). The DNA for the CDR3 is TGTGCCAGTAGTATTCGGCTAGGCCAGATCTACGAGCAGTACTTC. Protein sequence: CASSIRLGQIYEQYF. Based on the CDR3 plus reference TRBV19 and TRBJ2-7, the full variable domain is DGGITQSPKYLFRKEGQNVTLSCEQNLNHDAMYWYRQDPGQGLRLIYYSQIVNDFQKGDIAEGYSVSREKKESFPLTVTSAQKNPTAFYLCASSIRLGQIYEQYFGPGTRLTVT.

The V and J genes are TRBV5-1 and TRBJ2-1; a weak D match, TRBD2 (5 bases). The CDR3 is 13 residues long. Germline CDR1 and CDR2: SGHRS and YFSETQ. The V gene lost 5 bases and the J gene lost 8 bases, with 14 bases spanning the gap. CDR3 in amino acids: CASSRGPTHEQFF. The CDR3 DNA follows: TGCGCCAGCAGTCGGGGTCCTACGCATGAGCAGTTCTTC.

The chain recombines TRBV3-1 (or the pseudogene TRBV3-2) with TRBJ2-2, with 9 bases identical to TRBD2. CDR1 and CDR2 (germline): LGHDT, YNNKEL (reference sequence). This CDR3 contains 18 residues. After removal of 3 bases from V and 6 bases from J, the junction contained 14 bases not matched to a gene. The CDR3 sequence is CASSHPRGQRGAPGELFF. CDR3 DNA: TGTGCCAGCAGCCACCCAAGGGGACAGCGGGGGGCCCCCGGGGAGCTGTTTTTT.

The gene calls are TRBV5-1 and TRBJ2-3; tentatively, D is TRBD1 (5 bases). The CDR3 runs 15 residues. Trimming removed 0 bases at V and 0 bases at J, with 8 bases between. Per germline, CDR1 SGHRS and CDR2 YFSETQ. Written as DNA, the CDR3 is TGCGCCAGCAGCTTGGTCCAGGGAAGCACAGATACGCAGTATTTT. Residues: CASSLVQGSTDTQYF.

CDR3 in amino acids: CASSYRGTGGGTEAFF. The CDR3 coding sequence is TGTGCCAGCAGTTACCGGGGTACAGGGGGCGGCACTGAAGCTTTCTTT. The chain employs TRBV6-6 and TRBJ1-1, with 9 bases identical to TRBD1. V shed 2 bases, J shed 4 bases, and the junction held 8 bases outside the gene matches. This CDR3 spans 16 amino acids. Germline V gene sequence: CDR1 MNHNY, CDR2 SVGAGI (reference sequence).

The chain couples TRBV28 to TRBJ1-1; no firm D call. V lost 6 bases to trimming and J lost 1 base, with 18 bases between them. Germline V gene sequence: CDR1 MDHEN, CDR2 SYDVKM. The CDR3 has 16 amino acids. CDR3 DNA: TGTGCCAGCAGCTTCGTGGGTCCAGGCTCGAACACTGAAGCTTTCTTT. Its translation: CASSFVGPGSNTEAFF.

The chain carries TRBV18 and TRBJ1-5; TRBD1 agrees at 8 bases. Trimming took 3 bases from V and 6 from J; bases not matched to a gene: 10. Germline CDR1 is KGHSH and CDR2 is LQKENI. The CDR3 sequence is 16 residues long. CDR3 residues: CASSPTGTGIGQPQHF. CDR3 nucleotides: TGTGCCAGCTCACCCACCGGGACAGGCATAGGTCAGCCCCAGCATTTT.

The chain employs TRBV7-3 and TRBJ1-1, with D uncertain. CDR1 is SGHTA, CDR2 FQGTGA, per germline. V lost 5 bases, J lost 0 bases, and 16 bases lay in between. This CDR3 has 16 amino acids. The CDR3, as DNA: TGTGCCAGCAGCCCCGCGGGAGCCGGAGTGAACACTGAAGCTTTCTTT. Translation gives CASSPAGAGVNTEAFF.

Only a few counts were recorded for this clone. This rearrangement joins TRBV2 to TRBJ1-1; D unclear. Between the trimmed V and J ends, which lost 7 bases and 1 base, there was a span of 10 bases. The CDR3 is 13 amino acids. CDR1 is SNHLY, CDR2 FYNNEI, per germline. The CDR3 sequence: CASKAQPNTEAFF. The CDR3 nucleotides read TGTGCCAGCAAAGCACAGCCGAACACTGAAGCTTTCTTT.

This clone was counted at least ten times. V is TRBV29-1 and J is TRBJ2-5; TRBD2 matches at 10 bases. Unmatched junction bases numbered 12, after V lost 0 bases and J lost 5 bases. In germline, CDR1 is SQVTM, CDR2 ANQGSEA. This CDR3 region has 17 residues. The CDR3 reads CSVEDRTSGTYMETQYF. CDR3 coding DNA: TGCAGCGTTGAAGACCGAACTAGCGGGACCTACATGGAGACCCAGTACTTC.

The chain's CDR3 is CASSFNQTGGLDYGYTF. The CDR3 DNA is TGTGCCAGCAGCTTTAATCAGACAGGGGGCCTAGACTATGGCTACACCTTC. The V and J genes are TRBV7-3 and TRBJ1-2; the match to TRBD1 covers 10 bases. The CDR3 loop spans 17 amino acids. Germline CDR1 reads SGHTA; CDR2 reads FQGTGA. The trim removed 3 bases at V and 3 bases at J, leaving 10 bases unmatched.

The chain couples TRBV30 to TRBJ2-2; 7 positions agree with TRBD1. There are 15 residues in the CDR3. Germline CDR1 and CDR2: GTSNPN and SVGIG (reference sequence). V lost 5 bases to trimming and J lost 5 bases; unmatched junction nucleotides: 11. The CDR3 sequence is CAWCSGDRDTGELFF. DNA for the CDR3: TGTGCCTGGTGCTCCGGGGACAGAGATACCGGGGAGCTGTTTTTT.

This clone has just one count. The chain links TRBV7-6 to TRBJ2-1; D not certain. V was cut by 5 bases and J by 3 bases, with 14 bases left in between. Looked up from germline, CDR1 is SGHVS and CDR2 is FNYEAQ. The CDR3 sequence is 15 residues long. This CDR3 reads CASSPYLNHYNEQFF. Here the CDR3 DNA reads TGTGCCAGCAGCCCCTATCTGAACCACTACAATGAGCAGTTCTTC.

The J gene is TRBJ2-7, the V gene TRBV6-5; D may be TRBD1 (6 bases). Germline V gene sequence: CDR1 MNHEY, CDR2 SVGAGI. The CDR3 is 14 amino acids. Trimming stripped 9 bases from V and 3 bases from J, with 18 bases between. CDR3 DNA: TGTGCCAGTTCAGTGGACAGAGGATTCTACGAGCAGTACTTC. This gives the protein CASSVDRGFYEQYF.

The CDR3 DNA reads as TGTGCCATCAGAGCGGGACAGGGCTACGAGCAGTACTTC. This translates into CAIRAGQGYEQYF. The gene calls are TRBV10-3 and TRBJ2-7; 9 bases are shared with TRBD1. There are 13 residues in the CDR3. Germline V lookup: CDR1 ENHRY, CDR2 SYGVKD. V lost 6 bases to trimming and J lost 3 bases; unmatched junction nucleotides: 3.

The genes are TRBV29-1 and TRBJ1-2, with TRBD1 identical over 9 bases. Germline CDR1 reads SQVTM; CDR2 reads ANQGSEA. Trimming cost V 6 bases and J 4 bases; bases outside gene matches: 9. This CDR3 is 14 amino acids long. In DNA form, the CDR3 reads TGCAGCGTCCAACCCGGGACAGGGTCCTATGGCTACACCTTC. It specifies CSVQPGTGSYGYTF. Based on the CDR3 plus reference TRBV29-1 and TRBJ1-2, the full variable domain is SAVISQKPSRDICQRGTSLTIQCQVDSQVTMMFWYRQQPGQSLTLIATANQGSEATYESGFVIDKFPISRPNLTFSTLTVSNMSPEDSSIYLCSVQPGTGSYGYTFGSGTRLTVV.

The V call is TRBV19, the J call TRBJ2-6, with D possibly matching TRBD1 (5 bases). The CDR3 has 15 amino acids. CDR1 and CDR2 (germline): LNHDA, SQIVND (reference sequence). Trimming took 6 bases from V and 0 from J, leaving 9 bases between them. This CDR3 is CASRGVTSGANVLTF. The CDR3 DNA follows: TGTGCCAGTAGAGGGGTTACCTCTGGGGCCAACGTCCTGACTTTC.

The CDR3 DNA reads TGTGCCAGCAGCGTAGGGCAGGGGCCTCTCAATGAGCAGTTCTTC. Translating gives CASSVGQGPLNEQFF. The chain employs TRBV9 and TRBJ2-1; D is possibly TRBD1 (6 bases). CDR1 SGDLS and CDR2 YYNGEE come from the germline V gene. The CDR3 covers 15 residues. Trimming removed 0 bases at V and 6 bases at J, with 13 bases between.

The gene calls are TRBV19 and TRBJ2-5; 10 nucleotides agree with TRBD2. The CDR3 contains 15 residues. Germline V gene data show CDR1 as LNHDA and CDR2 as SQIVND (reference sequence). V shed 6 bases and J 5 bases; nucleotides not matched to a gene: 9. In DNA form, the CDR3 reads TGTGCCAGTAGCCCCGAGCGGGGGGGCTCTGAGACCCAGTACTTC. Translation gives CASSPERGGSETQYF. Using reference TRBV19 and TRBJ2-5 for the parts outside the CDR3, the full variable domain is DGGITQSPKYLFRKEGQNVTLSCEQNLNHDAMYWYRQDPGQGLRLIYYSQIVNDFQKGDIAEGYSVSREKKESFPLTVTSAQKNPTAFYLCASSPERGGSETQYFGPGTRLLVL.